This T cell receptor beta chain was recorded in a study of blood T cell repertoires in COVID-19. Study as a whole: The study drew acute and convalescent COVID-19 samples from the United States, Italy and Spain. T cells, B-cell-depleted T cells, or PBMCs supplied cDNA or gDNA.

The authors' processing: Reference gene primer amplification in the assay estimated nucleated cell counts. Here immunoSEQ multiplex PCR was the method, and the copy in TCRdb shows in-frame clones only, minus some. The DNA gave D and trimming, while V, J and clone size come from that table. This sample carries tens of thousands of clones, around 85% of them seen once, and the ten largest clones take 4% to 5.5%. This receptor was identified in a man aged 50 or older with active COVID-19. The sample taken for sequencing was peripheral blood.

The CDR3: CASSLAGPNSSTDTQYF. The CDR3 DNA follows: TGTGCCAGCAGCTTGGCTGGGCCGAACTCAAGCACAGATACGCAGTATTTT. V usage is TRBV11-2 and J usage is TRBJ2-3, with D hard to call. The ends were cut back, 3 bases at V and 0 bases at J, with 16 bases in the middle. From germline, CDR1 is SGHAT and CDR2 FQNNGV. The CDR3 has 17 amino acids.